The 27 T cell receptor beta chains below all came from one sample that was sequenced in a study of shared clonotypes between healthy human individuals. Only in-frame clones appear in the TCRdb table, and some are missing; sequencing was by immunoSEQ multiplex PCR. This table has 2 million to 2.5 million clones, about 92% appearing once. The material sequenced was naive CD4+ T cells from PBMCs. Noted subset: CD45RA+ positively selected. These receptors were obtained from a man aged 18-30 years in good health. Some clones in this sample may be carry-over from other donors' samples.

The chain has TRBV5-1 and TRBJ2-2; D may match TRBD1 or TRBD2 (5 bases each). In germline, CDR1 is SGHRS, CDR2 YFSETQ. CDR3 size: 15 residues. Between the trimmed V and J ends, which lost 6 bases and 1 base, there was a span of 13 bases. Here the CDR3 reads CASTPGTENTGELFF. The CDR3 nucleotides are TGCGCCAGCACCCCCGGGACCGAGAACACCGGGGAGCTGTTTTTT.

The rearrangement joins TRBV7-2 to TRBJ2-5, with D unresolved. The CDR3 is 15 residues long. V dropped 0 bases and J dropped 4 bases, with 12 bases sitting between them. CDR1 and CDR2 (germline): SGHTA, FQGNSA. The CDR3 is CASSLAPGSGETQYF. The CDR3 nucleotides read TGTGCCAGCAGCTTAGCCCCCGGGTCCGGAGAGACCCAGTACTTC.

For this clone: The same CDR3 can be traced to other DNA sequences in this sample. CDR3 sequence: CASSLVGYTF. As DNA, the CDR3 is TGTGCCAGCAGCTTAGTTGGCTACACCTTC. V usage is TRBV7-9 and J usage is TRBJ1-2; D gene unclear. V lost 1 base and J 7 bases, leaving 1 base between the germline ends. This CDR3 has 10 amino acids. Germline-derived CDR1 and CDR2 are SEHNR and FQNEAQ (reference sequence).

This chain joins TRBV7-9 and TRBJ1-2, with a tentative D call TRBD1 (5 bases). CDR3 length equals 12 residues. The germline gives CDR1 SEHNR, CDR2 FQNEAQ (reference sequence). Trimming took off 5 bases at V and 4 bases at J, with 8 bases between the two ends. The CDR3, as DNA: TGTGCCAGCAGCCAAAGGGGCTATGGCTACACCTTC. Residues: CASSQRGYGYTF.

CDR3 loop: CSEMDRAHYGYTF. CDR3 bases: TGCAGCGAGATGGACAGGGCTCACTATGGCTACACCTTC. The V and J genes are TRBV29-1 and TRBJ1-2; TRBD1 matches at 8 bases. With V trimmed by 7 bases and J by 3 bases, 7 bases remained unmatched. CDR3 size: 13 residues. Germline lookup yields CDR1 SQVTM and CDR2 ANQGSEA.

This chain joins TRBV28 and TRBJ2-5; 13 bases are a match to TRBD2. This CDR3 contains 22 residues. CDR1 is MDHEN and CDR2 is SYDVKM in the germline V gene. V trimming: 6 bases; J trimming: 4 bases; junction bases outside the gene matches: 26. CDR3 nucleotide sequence: TGTGCCAGCAGCCCCGCCGGGACAGGCGGGTTGAGGACTAGCGGGAGCGGAGAGACCCAGTACTTC. Protein: CASSPAGTGGLRTSGSGETQYF.

CDR3 loop: CASSQSQVTGNTIYF. CDR3 DNA sequence: TGCGCCAGCAGCCAATCACAGGTTACTGGAAACACCATATATTTT. This chain connects TRBV4-3 to TRBJ1-3, with D maybe TRBD1 (5 bases). This CDR3 region has 15 residues. The V end was cut by 2 bases, the J end by 2 bases, with 10 bases between. Germline V lookup: CDR1 LGHNA, CDR2 YSLEER.

This chain links TRBV5-4 with TRBJ2-3; the match to TRBD2 covers 10 bases. Trimming removed 3 bases from V and 4 bases from J; junction bases left unmatched: 11. Germline values: CDR1 SGHNT, CDR2 YYREEE (reference sequence). This CDR3 contains 17 residues. CDR3 amino acids: CASSSEGGSGRADTQYF. In DNA form, the CDR3 reads TGTGCCAGCAGCTCAGAGGGGGGAAGCGGGAGGGCAGATACGCAGTATTTT.

The chain carries TRBV19 and TRBJ2-2; D gene uncertain. Germline lookup yields CDR1 LNHDA and CDR2 SQIVND (reference sequence). The CDR3 consists of 11 residues. Trimming took 7 bases from V and 4 from J, leaving 4 bases between them. The CDR3 DNA reads as TGTGCCAGTATAAGCACCGGGGAGCTGTTTTTT. Its translation: CASISTGELFF.

The chain uses TRBV28 and TRBJ2-4, with D possibly matching TRBD1 (5 bases). Germline lookup yields CDR1 MDHEN and CDR2 SYDVKM. The CDR3 sequence is 14 residues long. The ends were cut back, 2 bases at V and 5 bases at J, with 10 bases in the middle. The CDR3 region has the DNA TGTGCCAGCAGTTTAGGGGCCTCTCAAAACATTCAGTACTTC. This translates into CASSLGASQNIQYF.

The chain uses TRBV29-1 and TRBJ1-1, with D hard to call. V was shortened by 6 bases and J by 0 bases, with 11 bases between the two germline ends. Germline loops: CDR1 SQVTM, CDR2 ANQGSEA. The CDR3 sequence is 13 residues long. The DNA for the CDR3 is TGCAGCGTAGAATTGGCCCTGAACACTGAAGCTTTCTTT. Encoded protein: CSVELALNTEAFF.

A word on this clone: The same CDR3 can be traced to other DNA sequences in this sample. The J gene is TRBJ1-2, the V gene TRBV5-6; no clear D gene. V gave up 0 bases and J gave up 0 bases, with 3 bases separating them. Germline V gene sequence: CDR1 SGHDT, CDR2 YYEEEE. The CDR3 runs 13 residues. CDR3 coding DNA: TGTGCCAGCAGCTTGGGCCCTAACTATGGCTACACCTTC. As protein: CASSLGPNYGYTF.

This rearrangement joins TRBV6-1 to TRBJ1-2; no definite D call. Trimming pared 3 bases from V and 6 bases from J, leaving 17 bases between. The CDR3 has 15 residues. Looked up from germline, CDR1 is MNHNS and CDR2 is SASEGT. The CDR3 coding sequence is TGTGCCAGCAGTGATGGAGGCAGCCTGGGCCATGGCTACACCTTC. Translation gives CASSDGGSLGHGYTF.

V usage is TRBV7-3 and J usage is TRBJ2-7; 9 bases agree with TRBD2. Germline values: CDR1 SGHTA, CDR2 FQGTGA. V gave up 1 base and J gave up 7 bases; unmatched junction bases: 11. There are 16 residues in the CDR3. Here the CDR3 reads CASSLIRASGTWEQYF. CDR3 sequence (DNA): TGTGCCAGCAGCTTAATACGTGCTAGCGGGACCTGGGAGCAGTACTTC.

This chain uses TRBV5-6 with TRBJ2-6, with D perhaps TRBD2 (5 bases). With 0 bases removed from V and 0 bases from J, the gap between germline ends came to 13 bases. Germline V gene lookup returns CDR1 SGHDT and CDR2 YYEEEE. CDR3 size: 18 residues. The CDR3 DNA reads as TGTGCCAGCAGCTTGGTACAATCTGCGGGCTCTGGGGCCAACGTCCTGACTTTC. Its protein is CASSLVQSAGSGANVLTF.

The rearrangement links TRBV5-1 to TRBJ1-2, with D perhaps matching TRBD1 (5 bases). The CDR3 contains 18 residues. Germline assignment: CDR1 SGHRS and CDR2 YFSETQ. Trimming removed 4 bases from V and 2 bases from J, with 24 bases in between. The CDR3 here is CASSLSGTSLSSNYGYTF. The CDR3 bases are TGCGCCAGCAGCCTTTCCGGGACTTCCCTCTCTTCGAACTATGGCTACACCTTC.

The chain employs TRBV5-1 and TRBJ2-7; the match to TRBD2 covers 9 bases. V shed 6 bases and J 3 bases; nucleotides not matched to a gene: 7. CDR3 size: 14 residues. The germline CDR1 and CDR2 sequences are SGHRS and YFSETQ. The CDR3 coding sequence is TGCGCCAGCACCCCAGGGACTAGCAGCTACGAGCAGTACTTC. It codes for CASTPGTSSYEQYF.

The V and J genes are TRBV4-2 and TRBJ2-4; 11 nucleotides line up with TRBD2. Germline V gives CDR1 LGHNA, CDR2 YNFKEQ. The CDR3 has 23 amino acids. After removal of 0 bases from V and 0 bases from J, the junction contained 19 bases not matched to a gene. The CDR3 DNA sequence: TGTGCCAGCAGCCAAGACCCCGATTTCCGACTAGCGGGATCAACGCTAGCCAAAAACATTCAGTACTTC. Translating gives CASSQDPDFRLAGSTLAKNIQYF.

The chain recombines TRBV7-9 with TRBJ2-6; 7 nucleotides match TRBD1. V gave up 0 bases and J gave up 12 bases; unmatched junction bases: 8. CDR3 length equals 15 residues. Germline V gene lookup returns CDR1 SEHNR and CDR2 FQNEAQ (reference sequence). CDR3 DNA sequence: TGTGCCAGCAGCTTAGCGGGAACAGGGGTCAGCGTCCTGACTTTC. Its translation is CASSLAGTGVSVLTF.

The chain carries TRBV11-1 and TRBJ2-7; 7 positions agree with TRBD2. J lost 6 bases, V lost 0 bases, and 5 bases had no gene match. CDR3 length: 14 amino acids. CDR1 SGHAT and CDR2 FQDESV come from the germline V gene (reference sequence). CDR3: CASSLAGGPPEQYF. The CDR3 region has the DNA TGTGCCAGCAGCTTAGCGGGAGGGCCCCCCGAGCAGTACTTC.

V usage is TRBV30 and J usage is TRBJ2-2, with a tentative D call TRBD1 (6 bases). This CDR3 has 15 residues. The V end was cut by 8 bases, the J end by 0 bases, with 16 bases between. Germline CDR1 reads GTSNPN; CDR2 reads SVGIG (reference sequence). The DNA for the CDR3 is TGTGCCGGCAGAAGTGCAGGGGCGAACACCGGGGAGCTGTTTTTT. Amino acids: CAGRSAGANTGELFF. Based on the CDR3 plus reference TRBV30 and TRBJ2-2, the full variable domain is SQTIHQWPATLVQPVGSPLSLECTVEGTSNPNLYWYRQAAGRGLQLLFYSVGIGQISSEVPQNLSASRPQDRQFILSSKKLLLSDSGFYLCAGRSAGANTGELFFGEGSRLTVL.

The rearrangement uses TRBV19 and TRBJ2-6; TRBD1 matches at 7 bases. CDR3 length: 17 amino acids. Germline assignment: CDR1 LNHDA and CDR2 SQIVND (reference sequence). Trimming at V came to 8 bases and at J to 0 bases, leaving 10 bases not matched to a gene. The CDR3, as DNA: TGTGCCAGTCGTCGGACAGGAATGTTCTCTGGGGCCAACGTCCTGACTTTC. This sequence encodes CASRRTGMFSGANVLTF.

This clone was detected only once. CDR3 sequence: CASTQDSGNTIYF. CDR3 nucleotide sequence: TGTGCCAGCACCCAGGACTCTGGAAACACCATATATTTT. The gene calls are TRBV6-6 and TRBJ1-3; D not resolved. There are 13 residues in the CDR3. Trimming shortened V by 7 bases and J by 0 bases, and 7 bases separated the two germline ends. The germline gives CDR1 MNHNY, CDR2 SVGAGI (reference sequence).

The chain joins TRBV5-1 to TRBJ2-7; TRBD2 might be the D (5 bases). This CDR3 is 14 amino acids long. Germline loops: CDR1 SGHRS, CDR2 YFSETQ. V shed 4 bases and J shed 5 bases, with 16 bases lying between them. The DNA for the CDR3 is TGCGCCAGCAGCCAGGACGGACTCCTCGACGAGCAGTACTTC. It specifies CASSQDGLLDEQYF.

The DNA of the CDR3 is TGTGCCAGCAGTTCGGCGAGCTTATGGGGGGAGCTGTTTTTT. Translating gives CASSSASLWGELFF. The J gene is TRBJ2-2, the V gene TRBV27, with unresolved D. This CDR3 spans 14 amino acids. Germline V gene lookup returns CDR1 MNHEY and CDR2 SMNVEV (reference sequence). V lost 4 bases and J 8 bases, leaving 14 bases between the germline ends.

The rearrangement uses TRBV15 and TRBJ1-4; D is unresolved. The germline V gene encodes CDR1 LNHNV and CDR2 YYDKDF (reference sequence). Trimming took off 0 bases at V and 7 bases at J, with 15 bases between the two ends. The CDR3 contains 16 residues. The CDR3: CATSRDLGSEGEKLFF. CDR3 bases: TGTGCCACCAGCAGAGATCTGGGCAGTGAGGGTGAAAAACTGTTTTTT. Looking up the rest from reference TRBV15 and TRBJ1-4 gives the full variable domain: DAMVIQNPRYQVTQFGKPVTLSCSQTLNHNVMYWYQQKSSQAPKLLFHYYDKDFNNEADTPDNFQSRRPNTSFCFLDIRSPGLGDTAMYLCATSRDLGSEGEKLFFGSGTQLSVL.

This clone appeared a single time. This chain connects TRBV7-9 to TRBJ2-1; TRBD2 matches 7 bases. Germline CDR1 and CDR2: SEHNR and FQNEAQ (reference sequence). This CDR3 comprises 15 residues. The trim removed 2 bases at V and 7 bases at J, leaving 8 bases unmatched. CDR3 residues: CASSLFAGEGNEQFF. CDR3 coding DNA: TGTGCCAGCAGCTTATTTGCGGGAGAGGGGAATGAGCAGTTCTTC.